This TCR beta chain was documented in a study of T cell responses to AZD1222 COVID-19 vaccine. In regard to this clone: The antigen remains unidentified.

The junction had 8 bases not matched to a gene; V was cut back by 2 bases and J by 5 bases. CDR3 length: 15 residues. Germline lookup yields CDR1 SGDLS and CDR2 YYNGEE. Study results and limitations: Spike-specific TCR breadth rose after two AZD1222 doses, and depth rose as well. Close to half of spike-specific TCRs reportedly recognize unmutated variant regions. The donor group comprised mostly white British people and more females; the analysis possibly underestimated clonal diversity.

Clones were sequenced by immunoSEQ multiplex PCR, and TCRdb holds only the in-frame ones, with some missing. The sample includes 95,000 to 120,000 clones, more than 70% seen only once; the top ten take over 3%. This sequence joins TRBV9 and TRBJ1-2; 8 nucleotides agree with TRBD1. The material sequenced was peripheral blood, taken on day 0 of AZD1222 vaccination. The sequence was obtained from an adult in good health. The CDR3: CASSVTPQGEYGYTF. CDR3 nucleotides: TGTGCCAGCAGCGTCACTCCACAGGGGGAATATGGCTACACCTTC.